The T cell receptor (beta chain) under discussion was sequenced for a study of shared clonotypes between healthy human individuals. Whole-study context: A couple of female and three male donors aged 18 to 49 were enrolled. Study results and caveats: Apart from blood, nothing was sampled; tissue repertoires likely differ.

CDR3 length equals 16 residues. Germline assignment: CDR1 MNHEY and CDR2 SMNVEV (reference sequence). V was trimmed by 4 bases and J by 4 bases, leaving 19 bases between them. Generated by immunoSEQ multiplex PCR, the TCRdb table keeps only in-frame clones and is missing some. Of hundreds of thousands of clones listed, around 92% are singletons. As defined, naive CD8 cells were CD45RO-negative and positively selected for CCR7, with terminally differentiated effector memory CD45RA+ cells excluded. A remark on this clone: The antigen is undetermined.

The sample consisted of naive CD8+ T cells sorted from blood. The receptor's source is a young man in good health. The gene calls are TRBV27 and TRBJ1-1; a possible D gene is TRBD1 (5 bases). The CDR3 region is CASSSLRGRGSTEAFF. The CDR3 region has the DNA TGTGCCAGCAGTTCGCTCCGGGGTAGGGGTAGCACTGAAGCTTTCTTT.